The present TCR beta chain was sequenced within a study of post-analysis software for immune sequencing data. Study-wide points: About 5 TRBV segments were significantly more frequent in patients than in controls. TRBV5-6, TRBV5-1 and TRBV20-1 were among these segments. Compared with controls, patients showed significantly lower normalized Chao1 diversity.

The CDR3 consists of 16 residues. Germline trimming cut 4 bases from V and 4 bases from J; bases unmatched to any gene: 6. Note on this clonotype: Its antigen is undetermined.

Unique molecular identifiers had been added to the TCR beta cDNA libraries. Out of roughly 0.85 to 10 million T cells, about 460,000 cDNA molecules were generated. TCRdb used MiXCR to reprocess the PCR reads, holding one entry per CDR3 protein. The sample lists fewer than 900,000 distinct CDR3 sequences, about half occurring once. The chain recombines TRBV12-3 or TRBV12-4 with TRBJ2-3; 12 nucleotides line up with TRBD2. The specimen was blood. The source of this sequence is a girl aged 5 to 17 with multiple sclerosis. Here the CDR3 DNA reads TGTGCCAGCAGTTCCCTAGCGGGAGGGCGATCAGATACGCAGTATTTT. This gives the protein CASSSLAGGRSDTQYF.